The table lists the clone carrying this T cell receptor beta chain with a few counts. MiXCR was run by TCRdb on the 5' RACE reads, yielding one entry per CDR3 protein. Seen here are about 54,000 distinct CDR3 sequences, roughly 15% observed once, and the top ten hold approximately 2.5%. Naive CD4+ T cells were purified with Tregs depleted by CD25. Germline CDR1 and CDR2: SNHLY and FYNNEI. The CDR3 length is 13 residues. The germline V and J ends were trimmed by 7 bases and 10 bases, with 14 bases remaining between them. The sample was naive CD4+ T cells sorted from blood. Subset in this sample: naive CD4+ T cells, CD4+CD45RA+CD25-. This clonotype was sampled from a female donor with breast cancer. The chain is built from TRBV2 and TRBJ1-6; D possibly corresponds to TRBD1 (6 bases). The CDR3 coding sequence is TGTGCCAGCAAGGAGGAGGGGGGGTCACCCCTCCACTTT. Protein product: CASKEEGGSPLHF.